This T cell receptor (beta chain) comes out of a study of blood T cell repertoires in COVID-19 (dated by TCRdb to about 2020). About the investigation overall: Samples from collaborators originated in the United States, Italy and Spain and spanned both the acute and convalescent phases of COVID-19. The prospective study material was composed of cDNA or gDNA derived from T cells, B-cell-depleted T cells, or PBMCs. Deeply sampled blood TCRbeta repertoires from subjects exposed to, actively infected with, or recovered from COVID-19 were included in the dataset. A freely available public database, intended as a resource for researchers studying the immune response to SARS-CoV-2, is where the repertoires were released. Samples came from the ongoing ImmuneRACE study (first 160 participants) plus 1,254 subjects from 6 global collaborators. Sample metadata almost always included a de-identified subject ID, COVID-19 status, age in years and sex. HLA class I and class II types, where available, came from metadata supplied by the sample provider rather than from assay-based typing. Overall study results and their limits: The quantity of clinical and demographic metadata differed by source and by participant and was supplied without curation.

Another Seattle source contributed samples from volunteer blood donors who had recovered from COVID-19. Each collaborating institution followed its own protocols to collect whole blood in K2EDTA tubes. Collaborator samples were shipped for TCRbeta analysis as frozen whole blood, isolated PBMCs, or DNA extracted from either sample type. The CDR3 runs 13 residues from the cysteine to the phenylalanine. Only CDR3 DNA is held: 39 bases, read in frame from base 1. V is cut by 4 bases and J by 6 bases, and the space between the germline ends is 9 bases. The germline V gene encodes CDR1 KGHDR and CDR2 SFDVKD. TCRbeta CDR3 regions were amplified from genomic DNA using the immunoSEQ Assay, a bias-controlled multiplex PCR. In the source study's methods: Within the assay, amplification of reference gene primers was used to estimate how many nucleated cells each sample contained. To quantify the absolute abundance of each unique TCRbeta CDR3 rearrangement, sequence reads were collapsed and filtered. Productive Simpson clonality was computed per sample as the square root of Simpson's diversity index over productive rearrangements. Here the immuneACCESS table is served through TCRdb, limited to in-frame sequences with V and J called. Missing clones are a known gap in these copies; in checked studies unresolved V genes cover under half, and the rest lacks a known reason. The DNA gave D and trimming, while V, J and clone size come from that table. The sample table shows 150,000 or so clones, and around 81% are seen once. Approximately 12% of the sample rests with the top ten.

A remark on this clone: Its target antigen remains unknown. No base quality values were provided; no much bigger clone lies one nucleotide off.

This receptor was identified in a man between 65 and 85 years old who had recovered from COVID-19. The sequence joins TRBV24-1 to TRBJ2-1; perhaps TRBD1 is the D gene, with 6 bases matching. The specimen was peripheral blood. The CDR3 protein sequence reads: CATSEGRGNEQFF. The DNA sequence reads TGTGCCACCAGTGAGGGCAGGGGCAATGAGCAGTTCTTC.